This TCR beta chain derives from a study of T-cell memory formation after mild COVID-19. With 1 base removed from V and 3 bases from J, the gap between germline ends came to 16 bases. Germline CDR1 reads LGHNA; CDR2 reads YNFKEQ. The CDR3 extends over 16 amino acids. TCRdb re-derived calls from the 5' RACE reads in MiXCR, one entry per CDR3 protein. The table lists 300,000 to 400,000 distinct CDR3 sequences, roughly 21% of them singletons. This clonotype was seen only a few times. This chain uses TRBV4-2 with TRBJ2-7, with D possibly being TRBD1 or TRBD2 (5 bases each). The sequencing sample was made of PBMCs or a T cell subset sorted from them (not recorded which). This TCR was recovered from an adult woman who had mild COVID-19 (a few samples of this study predate the infection). Cell type and time point are not known. The CDR3 is CASSQGVGAGDYEQYF. In nucleotides, the CDR3 is TGTGCCAGCAGCCAAGGGGTCGGGGCCGGGGACTACGAGCAGTACTTC.